This T cell receptor (beta chain) was recovered during a study of cytomegalovirus exposure and HLA in healthy donors. Use of 60 Vbeta and 13 Jbeta primers characterized the PCR. Profiled with immunoSEQ multiplex PCR; TCRdb holds only in-frame clones, not every one. This table has 150,000 to 200,000 clones, roughly 79% appearing once. The CDR3 length is 15 residues. The germline V gene has CDR1 SGDLS and CDR2 YYNGEE. The V and J ends lost 4 bases and 0 bases, in that order; junction bases with no gene match: 5. General study results and limits: Earlier results showed most TCR beta V segments being productive about 87% or about 30% of the time. The later analysis indicated that the majority of CMV-associated TCR beta chains appeared HLA-restricted. Later analysis revealed greater clonal expansion in HLA-associated TCR beta chains than in equally common others. The authors reported that TCR beta sequences could predict HLA-A and HLA-B alleles. These predictions were accurate for most subjects in the first cohort.

In regard to this clone: Antigen unknown.

The chain uses TRBV9 and TRBJ2-7; 9 bases are shared with TRBD1. The source of this sequence is a man aged 18 to 35 in good health and CMV-seropositive. Specimen: PBMCs. CDR3 sequence: CASSWTGESSYEQYF. The CDR3 nucleotides read TGTGCCAGCAGCTGGACAGGGGAGTCCTCCTACGAGCAGTACTTC.